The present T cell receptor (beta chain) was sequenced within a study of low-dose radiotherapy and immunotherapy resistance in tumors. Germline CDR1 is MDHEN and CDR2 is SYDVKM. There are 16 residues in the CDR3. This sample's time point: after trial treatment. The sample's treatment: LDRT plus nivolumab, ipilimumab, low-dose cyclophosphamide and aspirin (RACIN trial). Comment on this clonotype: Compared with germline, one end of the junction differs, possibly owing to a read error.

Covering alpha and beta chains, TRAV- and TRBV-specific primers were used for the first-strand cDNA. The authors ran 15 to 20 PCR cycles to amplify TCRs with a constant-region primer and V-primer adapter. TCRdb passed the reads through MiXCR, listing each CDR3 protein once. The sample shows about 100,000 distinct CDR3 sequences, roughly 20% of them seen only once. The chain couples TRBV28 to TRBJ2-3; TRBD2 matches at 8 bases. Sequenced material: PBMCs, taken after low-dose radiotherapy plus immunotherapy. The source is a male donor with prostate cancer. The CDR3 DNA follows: TGTGCCAGCGTCTCTCTTGGGCGGGGGGCCCTCTATACGCAGAATTTT. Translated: CASVSLGRGALYTQNF.